These 21 T cell receptor beta chains originate from one sample sequenced in a study of beta chain features in type 1 diabetes. TCRB transcripts that were expressed got sequenced, as all of the isolated RNA had been reverse transcribed. The data were produced by immunoSEQ multiplex PCR, yet TCRdb's version contains in-frame clones alone and is incomplete. Of 200,000 to 250,000 clones in the sample, 68% were seen once. Sequencing was done on a sample of naive CD4+ T cells from blood. Every receptor here comes from a man aged 25 to 40 in good health.

The V gene is TRBV30, the J gene TRBJ1-2; D is perhaps TRBD1 (6 bases). With 4 bases removed from V and 10 bases from J, the gap between germline ends came to 16 bases. Germline V lookup: CDR1 GTSNPN, CDR2 SVGIG (reference sequence). CDR3 length: 12 amino acids. CDR3 in amino acids: CAWNQGGAPYTF. CDR3 nucleotide sequence: TGTGCCTGGAACCAAGGGGGGGCCCCCTACACCTTC.

The chain links TRBV7-2 to TRBJ2-2, with D uncertain. V was shortened by 5 bases and J by 6 bases, with 10 bases between the two germline ends. Germline V gene sequence: CDR1 SGHTA, CDR2 FQGNSA. The CDR3 has 13 amino acids. The CDR3: CASSLAAAGELFF. Written as DNA, the CDR3 is TGTGCCAGCAGCCTCGCCGCGGCCGGGGAGCTGTTTTTT.

This clone has more than one count but fewer than ten. The V gene is TRBV30, the J gene TRBJ1-1, with D perhaps TRBD1 (5 bases). The germline gives CDR1 GTSNPN, CDR2 SVGIG (reference sequence). The ends were cut back, 4 bases at V and 4 bases at J, with 16 bases in the middle. The CDR3 has 14 residues. The CDR3 bases are TGTGCCTGGACCAAAGGGACTAGAGGCACTGAAGCTTTCTTT. Translating gives CAWTKGTRGTEAFF. Full variable domain (missing parts from reference TRBV30 and TRBJ1-1): SQTIHQWPATLVQPVGSPLSLECTVEGTSNPNLYWYRQAAGRGLQLLFYSVGIGQISSEVPQNLSASRPQDRQFILSSKKLLLSDSGFYLCAWTKGTRGTEAFFGQGTRLTVV.

V and J are TRBV14 and TRBJ1-2; 10 nucleotides match TRBD1. CDR1 and CDR2 (germline): SGHDN, FVKESK. With V trimmed by 3 bases and J by 7 bases, 2 bases remained unmatched. The CDR3 contains 13 residues. The CDR3 nucleotides read TGTGCCAGCAGCCAGACAGGGGGCAGTGGCTACACCTTC. This translates into CASSQTGGSGYTF. Full variable domain (remainder filled in from reference TRBV14 and TRBJ1-2): EAGVTQFPSHSVIEKGQTVTLRCDPISGHDNLYWYRRVMGKEIKFLLHFVKESKQDESGMPNNRFLAERTGGTYSTLKVQPAELEDSGVYFCASSQTGGSGYTFGSGTRLTVV.

This clone came up a few times. This chain uses TRBV30 with TRBJ2-3, with 11 bases matching TRBD2. Germline loops: CDR1 GTSNPN, CDR2 SVGIG (reference sequence). The CDR3 has 14 amino acids. The ends lost 2 bases at V and 4 bases at J; junction bases unmatched: 2. The CDR3 DNA is TGTGCCTGGAGTATAGCGGGGGGGCCAGATACGCAGTATTTT. It specifies CAWSIAGGPDTQYF.

The rearrangement joins TRBV7-9 to TRBJ2-1; TRBD2 matches 13 bases. Per the germline V gene, CDR1 is SEHNR and CDR2 is FQNEAQ (reference sequence). CDR3 length: 17 amino acids. After removal of 5 bases from V and 0 bases from J, the junction contained 4 bases not matched to a gene. For the CDR3, the DNA is TGTGCCAGCAGCGGAGGACTAGCGGGGGTCTCCTACAATGAGCAGTTCTTC. Protein: CASSGGLAGVSYNEQFF.

CDR3 sequence: CASTLDRTGNTEAFF. The CDR3 bases are TGTGCCAGCACCTTAGACAGAACAGGGAACACTGAAGCTTTCTTT. The chain combines TRBV2 with TRBJ1-1; tentatively, D is TRBD1 (5 bases). The CDR3 sequence is 15 residues long. Germline V gives CDR1 SNHLY, CDR2 FYNNEI. Trimming took off 7 bases at V and 1 base at J, with 16 bases between the two ends. The variable domain in full, with the rest retrieved from reference TRBV2 and TRBJ1-1, is EPEVTQTPSHQVTQMGQEVILRCVPISNHLYFYWYRQILGQKVEFLVSFYNNEISEKSEIFDDQFSVERPDGSNFTLKIRSTKLEDSAMYFCASTLDRTGNTEAFFGQGTRLTVV.

This chain links TRBV30 with TRBJ2-5; weak D call: TRBD2 (6 bases). Looked up from germline, CDR1 is GTSNPN and CDR2 is SVGIG (reference sequence). The ends were cut back, 3 bases at V and 2 bases at J, with 16 bases in the middle. CDR3 length: 15 residues. CDR3 sequence: CAWRMGLTYQETQYF. DNA of the CDR3: TGTGCCTGGAGAATGGGACTCACGTATCAAGAGACCCAGTACTTC.

This clone was seen once. This chain uses TRBV11-2 with TRBJ2-2, with D unresolved. Per the germline V gene, CDR1 is SGHAT and CDR2 is FQNNGV. V shed 5 bases and J shed 5 bases, with 12 bases lying between them. CDR3 length: 14 residues. The CDR3 nucleotides read TGTGCCAGCAGCGCCCCTACAGAGACCGGGGAGCTGTTTTTT. It is translated as CASSAPTETGELFF.

The rearrangement uses TRBV5-1 and TRBJ2-3, with TRBD2 matching 11 bases. Germline V CDR1 and CDR2: SGHRS, YFSETQ. With 4 bases clipped from V and 4 bases from J, the junction kept 5 bases outside the gene matches. The CDR3 consists of 15 residues. For the CDR3, the DNA is TGCGCCAGCAGCACCGGGACTAGCGGAGCAGATACGCAGTATTTT. Translation: CASSTGTSGADTQYF.

This chain links TRBV30 with TRBJ1-4; unclear D gene. V lost 0 bases and J 11 bases, leaving 7 bases between the germline ends. Germline assignment: CDR1 GTSNPN and CDR2 SVGIG (reference sequence). The CDR3 is 11 residues long. The CDR3 bases are TGTGCCTGGAGTGTTGGGCGGAAACTGTTTTTT. It yields the protein CAWSVGRKLFF.

The rearrangement uses TRBV7-9 and TRBJ2-3; 8 positions match TRBD1. Trimming removed 5 bases from V and 9 bases from J; junction bases left unmatched: 13. Germline CDR1 SEHNR, CDR2 FQNEAQ (reference sequence). CDR3 size: 15 residues. CDR3 amino acids: CASSAAGGQGTTQYF. The DNA of the CDR3 is TGTGCCAGCAGCGCCGCCGGAGGACAGGGAACGACGCAGTATTTT.

The rearrangement joins TRBV11-1 to TRBJ2-3; D gene unclear. The CDR3 consists of 14 residues. The germline V gene has CDR1 SGHAT and CDR2 FQDESV (reference sequence). The V and J ends lost 2 bases and 5 bases respectively, with 11 bases between them. The CDR3 sequence: CASSLSLDLDTQYF. The CDR3 DNA is TGTGCCAGCAGCTTAAGTCTAGATCTAGATACGCAGTATTTT.

CDR3 residues: CASRGHSQETQYF. The CDR3 DNA is TGCGCCAGCAGGGGACACTCCCAAGAGACCCAGTACTTC. The rearrangement links TRBV5-1 to TRBJ2-5, with a weak D call TRBD1 (6 bases). Germline CDR1 and CDR2: SGHRS and YFSETQ. V lost 5 bases and J lost 1, with 9 bases in between. The length of the CDR3 is 13 residues.

This clone was picked up a small number of times. This chain connects TRBV7-9 to TRBJ2-5; D is unresolved. V was cut by 3 bases and J by 2 bases, with 7 bases left in between. CDR3 length: 13 residues. Germline loops: CDR1 SEHNR, CDR2 FQNEAQ (reference sequence). The CDR3 is CASSFGQQETQYF. CDR3 coding DNA: TGTGCCAGCAGCTTCGGGCAACAAGAGACCCAGTACTTC.

In DNA, the CDR3 is TGTGCCTGGAATTCTCAGGGGCACCGGGATCAGCCCCAGCATTTT. Translating it yields CAWNSQGHRDQPQHF. The rearrangement joins TRBV30 to TRBJ1-5; TRBD1 is a possible D gene (6 bases). The CDR3 is 15 residues long. V was cut by 4 bases and J by 5 bases, with 18 bases left in between. Per the germline V gene, CDR1 is GTSNPN and CDR2 is SVGIG (reference sequence).

V gene TRBV29-1 combines with J gene TRBJ2-1, with D possibly matching TRBD2 (6 bases). Germline V CDR1 and CDR2: SQVTM, ANQGSEA. This CDR3 comprises 14 residues. Trimming removed 5 bases from V and 5 bases from J, with 16 bases in between. CDR3 loop: CSVPVRGSNNEQFF. The CDR3 DNA reads TGCAGCGTTCCGGTCCGGGGGAGCAACAATGAGCAGTTCTTC.

The rearrangement joins TRBV7-2 to TRBJ2-5; D gene unclear. The CDR3 is 14 amino acids. Trimming removed 6 bases from V and 4 bases from J, with 15 bases in between. Germline CDR1 reads SGHTA; CDR2 reads FQGNSA. The DNA for the CDR3 is TGTGCCAGCAGTCGTATCCGGGCTGGAGAGACCCAGTACTTC. This encodes CASSRIRAGETQYF.

The genes are TRBV30 and TRBJ2-1; D is unresolved. The CDR3 totals 11 residues. CDR1 and CDR2 (germline): GTSNPN, SVGIG (reference sequence). Trimming cost V 0 bases and J 13 bases, with 10 bases left between them. For the CDR3, the DNA is TGTGCCTGGAGTGTGAGTGTGAACCAGTTCTTC. Its protein product is CAWSVSVNQFF.

The gene calls are TRBV30 and TRBJ1-5; unclear D gene. The germline V gene encodes CDR1 GTSNPN and CDR2 SVGIG (reference sequence). With 1 base removed from V and 4 bases from J, the gap between germline ends came to 8 bases. This CDR3 has 13 amino acids. The CDR3 sequence: CAWSASLNQPQHF. The CDR3 coding sequence is TGTGCCTGGAGTGCGTCACTTAATCAGCCCCAGCATTTT. The complete variable domain, with remaining parts taken from reference TRBV30 and TRBJ1-5, reads SQTIHQWPATLVQPVGSPLSLECTVEGTSNPNLYWYRQAAGRGLQLLFYSVGIGQISSEVPQNLSASRPQDRQFILSSKKLLLSDSGFYLCAWSASLNQPQHFGDGTRLSIL.

This clone was seen just once. The rearrangement uses TRBV5-6 and TRBJ2-3; unclear D gene. Trimming took off 2 bases at V and 4 bases at J, with 14 bases between the two ends. The germline V gene encodes CDR1 SGHDT and CDR2 YYEEEE. The CDR3 sequence is 15 residues long. DNA of the CDR3: TGTGCCAGCAGCTTCGTCCTCCGGCGTCCAGATACGCAGTATTTT. Translating it yields CASSFVLRRPDTQYF.